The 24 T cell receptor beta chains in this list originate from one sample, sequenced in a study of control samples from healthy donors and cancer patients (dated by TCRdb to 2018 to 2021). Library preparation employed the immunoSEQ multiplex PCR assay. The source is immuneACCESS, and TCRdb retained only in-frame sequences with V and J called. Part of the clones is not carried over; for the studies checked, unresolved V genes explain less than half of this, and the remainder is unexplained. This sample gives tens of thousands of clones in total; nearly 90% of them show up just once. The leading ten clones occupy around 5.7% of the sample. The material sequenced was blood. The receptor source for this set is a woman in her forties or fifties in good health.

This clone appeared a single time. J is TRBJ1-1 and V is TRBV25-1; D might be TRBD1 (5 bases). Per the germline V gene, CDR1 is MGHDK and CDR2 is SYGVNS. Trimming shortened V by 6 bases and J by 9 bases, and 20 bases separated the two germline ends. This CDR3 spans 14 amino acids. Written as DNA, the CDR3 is TGTGCCAGCAGCGATCAGGGTTCCCAACGCCAAGCTTTCTTT. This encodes CASSDQGSQRQAFF.

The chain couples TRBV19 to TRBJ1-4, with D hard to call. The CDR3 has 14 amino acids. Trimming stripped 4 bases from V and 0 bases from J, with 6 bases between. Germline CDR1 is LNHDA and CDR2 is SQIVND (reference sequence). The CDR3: CASSRSATNEKLFF. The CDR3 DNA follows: TGTGCCAGTAGTAGGTCAGCAACTAATGAAAAACTGTTTTTT.

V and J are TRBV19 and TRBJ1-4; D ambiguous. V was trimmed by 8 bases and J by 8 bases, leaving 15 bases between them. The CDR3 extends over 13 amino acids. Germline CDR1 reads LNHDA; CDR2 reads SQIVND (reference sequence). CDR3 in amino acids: CASDPGPAEKLFF. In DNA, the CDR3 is TGTGCCAGTGATCCCGGGCCAGCGGAAAAACTGTTTTTT.

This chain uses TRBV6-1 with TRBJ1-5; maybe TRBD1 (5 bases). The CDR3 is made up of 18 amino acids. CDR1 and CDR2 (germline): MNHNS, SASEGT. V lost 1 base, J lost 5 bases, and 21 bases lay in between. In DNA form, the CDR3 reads TGTGCCAGCAGTGAAGTATTGTATGTAACAGGAGACGATCAGCCCCAGCATTTT. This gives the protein CASSEVLYVTGDDQPQHF.

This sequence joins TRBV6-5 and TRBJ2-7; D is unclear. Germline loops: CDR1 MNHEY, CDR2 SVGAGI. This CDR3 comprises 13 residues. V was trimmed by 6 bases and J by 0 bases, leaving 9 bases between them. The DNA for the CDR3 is TGTGCCAGCAGGACCTCCTTCTCCTACGAGCAGTACTTC. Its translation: CASRTSFSYEQYF.

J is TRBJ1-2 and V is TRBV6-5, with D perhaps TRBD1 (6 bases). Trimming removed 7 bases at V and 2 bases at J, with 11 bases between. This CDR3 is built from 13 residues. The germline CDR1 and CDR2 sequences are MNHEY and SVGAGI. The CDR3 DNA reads TGTGCCAGCATTGGGGGCAGCAACTATGGCTACACCTTC. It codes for CASIGGSNYGYTF.

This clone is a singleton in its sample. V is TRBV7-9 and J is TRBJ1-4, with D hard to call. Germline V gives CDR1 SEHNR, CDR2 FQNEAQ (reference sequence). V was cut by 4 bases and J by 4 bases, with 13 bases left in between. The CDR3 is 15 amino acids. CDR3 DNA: TGTGCCAGCAGCTCCCCGTCTGGGGTTAATGAAAAACTGTTTTTT. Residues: CASSSPSGVNEKLFF.

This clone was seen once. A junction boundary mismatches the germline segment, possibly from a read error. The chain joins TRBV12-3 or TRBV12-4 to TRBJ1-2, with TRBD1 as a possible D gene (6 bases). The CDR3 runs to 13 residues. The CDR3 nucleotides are TGTGCCAGCAGGAAAGGGGGTAACGATGGCTACACCTTC. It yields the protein CASRKGGNDGYTF.

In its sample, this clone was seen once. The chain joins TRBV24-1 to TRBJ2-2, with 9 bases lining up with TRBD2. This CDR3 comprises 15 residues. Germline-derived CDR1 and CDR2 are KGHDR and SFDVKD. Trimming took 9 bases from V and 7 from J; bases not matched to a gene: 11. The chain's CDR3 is CATGDGGGAGGELFF. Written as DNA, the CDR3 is TGTGCCACCGGAGACGGCGGGGGGGCTGGCGGGGAGCTGTTTTTT.

For the CDR3, the DNA is TGTGCCAGCAGCTTAGGCGGACAGGGACGGAACACCATATATTTT. It specifies CASSLGGQGRNTIYF. The chain carries TRBV7-2 and TRBJ1-3; 8 bases are a match to TRBD1. Germline CDR1 is SGHTA and CDR2 is FQGNSA. CDR3 length: 15 amino acids. V was clipped by 1 base and J by 7 bases; unmatched bases: 6.

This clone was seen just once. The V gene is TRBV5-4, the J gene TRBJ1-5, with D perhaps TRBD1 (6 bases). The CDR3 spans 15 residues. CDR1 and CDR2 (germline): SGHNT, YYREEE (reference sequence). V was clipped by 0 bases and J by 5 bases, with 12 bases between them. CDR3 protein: CASSLGAGVDQPQHF. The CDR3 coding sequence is TGTGCCAGCAGCTTGGGTGCAGGGGTAGATCAGCCCCAGCATTTT.

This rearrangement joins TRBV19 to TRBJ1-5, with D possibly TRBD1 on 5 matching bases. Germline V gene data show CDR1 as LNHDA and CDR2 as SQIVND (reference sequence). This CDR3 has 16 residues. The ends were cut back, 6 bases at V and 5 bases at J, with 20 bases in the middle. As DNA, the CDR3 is TGTGCCAGTAGAGTCCGAGGGACCTCTTATGATCAGCCCCAGCATTTT. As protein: CASRVRGTSYDQPQHF. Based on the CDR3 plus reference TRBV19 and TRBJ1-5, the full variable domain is DGGITQSPKYLFRKEGQNVTLSCEQNLNHDAMYWYRQDPGQGLRLIYYSQIVNDFQKGDIAEGYSVSREKKESFPLTVTSAQKNPTAFYLCASRVRGTSYDQPQHFGDGTRLSIL.

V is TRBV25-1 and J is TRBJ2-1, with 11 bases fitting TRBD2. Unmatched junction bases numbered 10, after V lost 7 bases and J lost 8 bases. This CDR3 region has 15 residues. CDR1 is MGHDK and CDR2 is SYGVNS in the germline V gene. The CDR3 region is CASTPSGGPIYEQFF. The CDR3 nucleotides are TGTGCCAGCACGCCTAGCGGGGGGCCTATCTATGAGCAGTTCTTC.

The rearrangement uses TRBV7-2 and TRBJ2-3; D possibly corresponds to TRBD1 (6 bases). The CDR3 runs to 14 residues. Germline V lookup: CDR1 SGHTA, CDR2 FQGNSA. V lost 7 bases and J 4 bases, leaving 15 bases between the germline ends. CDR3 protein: CASTLGGWADTQYF. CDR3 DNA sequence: TGTGCCAGCACCCTTGGGGGCTGGGCAGATACGCAGTATTTT. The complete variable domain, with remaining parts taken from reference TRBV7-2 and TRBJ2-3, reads GAGVSQSPSNKVTEKGKDVELRCDPISGHTALYWYRQSLGQGLEFLIYFQGNSAPDKSGLPSDRFSAERTGGSVSTLTIQRTQQEDSAVYLCASTLGGWADTQYFGPGTRLTVL.

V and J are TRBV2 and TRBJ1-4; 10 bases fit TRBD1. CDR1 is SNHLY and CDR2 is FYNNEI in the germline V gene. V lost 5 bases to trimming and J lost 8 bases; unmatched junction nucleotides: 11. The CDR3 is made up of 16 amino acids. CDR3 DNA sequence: TGTGCCAGCAGTCCCGGGACAGGGGCCGGAGGAGAAAAACTGTTTTTT. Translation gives CASSPGTGAGGEKLFF.

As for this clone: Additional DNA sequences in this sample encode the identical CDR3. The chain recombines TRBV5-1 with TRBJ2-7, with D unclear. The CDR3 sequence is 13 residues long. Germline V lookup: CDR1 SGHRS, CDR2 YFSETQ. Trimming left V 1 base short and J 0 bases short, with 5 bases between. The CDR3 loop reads CASSLRSSYEQYF. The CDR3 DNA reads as TGCGCCAGCAGCTTGAGGAGCTCCTACGAGCAGTACTTC.

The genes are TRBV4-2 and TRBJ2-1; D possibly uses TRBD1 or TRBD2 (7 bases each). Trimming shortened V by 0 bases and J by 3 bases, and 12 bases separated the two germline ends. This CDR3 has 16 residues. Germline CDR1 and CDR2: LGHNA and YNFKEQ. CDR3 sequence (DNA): TGTGCCAGCAGCCAAGAAGTCAGGGGGGGCTACAATGAGCAGTTCTTC. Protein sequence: CASSQEVRGGYNEQFF.

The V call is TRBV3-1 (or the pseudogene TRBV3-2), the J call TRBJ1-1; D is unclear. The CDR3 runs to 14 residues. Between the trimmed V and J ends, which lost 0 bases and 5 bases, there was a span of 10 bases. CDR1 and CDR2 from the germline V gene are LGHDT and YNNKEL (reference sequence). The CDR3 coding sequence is TGTGCCAGCAGCCAAGAAAGGGCCAGGACTGAAGCTTTCTTT. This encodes CASSQERARTEAFF.

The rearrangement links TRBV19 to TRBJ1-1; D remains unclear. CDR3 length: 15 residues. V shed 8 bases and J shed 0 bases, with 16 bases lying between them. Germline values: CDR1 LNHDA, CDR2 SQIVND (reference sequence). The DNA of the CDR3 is TGTGCCAGTCACACGGGGAACAGACTGAACACTGAAGCTTTCTTT. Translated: CASHTGNRLNTEAFF.

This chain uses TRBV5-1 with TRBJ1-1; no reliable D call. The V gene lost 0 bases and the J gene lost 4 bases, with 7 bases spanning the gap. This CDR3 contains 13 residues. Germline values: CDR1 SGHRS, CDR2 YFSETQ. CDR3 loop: CASSLGGVTEAFF. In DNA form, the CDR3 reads TGCGCCAGCAGCTTGGGGGGAGTCACTGAAGCTTTCTTT.

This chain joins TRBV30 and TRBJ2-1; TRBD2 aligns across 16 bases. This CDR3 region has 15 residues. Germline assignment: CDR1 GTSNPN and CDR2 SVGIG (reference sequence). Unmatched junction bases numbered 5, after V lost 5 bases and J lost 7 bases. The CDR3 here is CAWQPGLAGGNEQFF. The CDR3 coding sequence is TGTGCCTGGCAACCGGGACTAGCGGGGGGGAATGAGCAGTTCTTC.

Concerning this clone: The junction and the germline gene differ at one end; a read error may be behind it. The CDR3 reads CASSLVRTGSSGANVPTF. The CDR3 DNA is TGTGCCAGCAGCTTAGTTCGGACAGGATCTTCTGGGGCCAACGTCCCGACTTTC. The chain uses TRBV7-2 and TRBJ2-6; 7 bases agree with TRBD1. Per the germline V gene, CDR1 is SGHTA and CDR2 is FQGNSA. The CDR3 is 18 amino acids.

The CDR3: CAWGLGQAFF. The DNA of the CDR3 is TGTGCCTGGGGACTTGGACAGGCTTTCTTT. This chain joins TRBV30 and TRBJ1-1, with TRBD1 as a possible D gene (6 bases). Germline CDR1 is GTSNPN and CDR2 is SVGIG (reference sequence). V gave up 5 bases and J gave up 11 bases, with 12 bases separating them. There are 10 residues in the CDR3. The full variable domain, completed using reference TRBV30 and TRBJ1-1, is SQTIHQWPATLVQPVGSPLSLECTVEGTSNPNLYWYRQAAGRGLQLLFYSVGIGQISSEVPQNLSASRPQDRQFILSSKKLLLSDSGFYLCAWGLGQAFFGQGTRLTVV.

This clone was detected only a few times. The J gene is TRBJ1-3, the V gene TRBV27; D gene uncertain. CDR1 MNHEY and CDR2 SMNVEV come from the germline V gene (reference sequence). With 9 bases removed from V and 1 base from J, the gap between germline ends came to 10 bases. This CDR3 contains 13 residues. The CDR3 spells CASRALSGNTIYF. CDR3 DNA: TGTGCCAGTCGCGCCCTTTCTGGAAACACCATATATTTT.